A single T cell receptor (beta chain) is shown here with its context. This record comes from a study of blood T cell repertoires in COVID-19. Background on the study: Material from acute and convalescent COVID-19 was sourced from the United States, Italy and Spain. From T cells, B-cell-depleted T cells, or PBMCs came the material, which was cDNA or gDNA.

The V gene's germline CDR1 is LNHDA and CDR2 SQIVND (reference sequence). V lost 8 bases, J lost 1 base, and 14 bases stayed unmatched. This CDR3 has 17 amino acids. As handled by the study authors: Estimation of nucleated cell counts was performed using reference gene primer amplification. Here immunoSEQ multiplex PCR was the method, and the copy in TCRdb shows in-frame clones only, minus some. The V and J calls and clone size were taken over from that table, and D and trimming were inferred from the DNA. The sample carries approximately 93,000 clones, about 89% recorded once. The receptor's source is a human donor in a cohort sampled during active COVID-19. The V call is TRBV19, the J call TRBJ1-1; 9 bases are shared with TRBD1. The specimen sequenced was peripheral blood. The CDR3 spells CASYPPGQGLWNTEAFF. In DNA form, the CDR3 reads TGTGCCAGTTATCCCCCGGGACAGGGCTTATGGAACACTGAAGCTTTCTTT.